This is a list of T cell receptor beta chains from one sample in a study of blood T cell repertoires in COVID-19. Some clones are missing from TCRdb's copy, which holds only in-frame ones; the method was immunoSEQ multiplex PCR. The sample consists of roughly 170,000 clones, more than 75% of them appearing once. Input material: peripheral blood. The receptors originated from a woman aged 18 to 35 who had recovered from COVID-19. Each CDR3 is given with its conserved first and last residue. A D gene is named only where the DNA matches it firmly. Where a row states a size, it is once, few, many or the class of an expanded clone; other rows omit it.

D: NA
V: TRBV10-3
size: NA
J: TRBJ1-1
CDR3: CAISEGKGGTEAFF
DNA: TGTGCCATCAGTGAGGGAAAGGGAGGCACTGAAGCTTTCTTT

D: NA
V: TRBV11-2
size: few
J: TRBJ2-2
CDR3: CASSFPSVGGILTGELFF
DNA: TGTGCCAGCAGCTTCCCATCTGTAGGAGGAATACTCACCGGGGAGCTGTTTTTT

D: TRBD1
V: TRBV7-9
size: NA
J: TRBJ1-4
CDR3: CASSFGRKQGVDEKLFF
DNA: TGTGCCAGCAGCTTTGGCCGCAAACAGGGGGTAGATGAAAAACTGTTTTTT

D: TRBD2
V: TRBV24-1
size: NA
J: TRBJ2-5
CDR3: CATSDPAGGILETQYF
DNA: TGTGCCACCAGTGATCCCGCGGGGGGGATATTAGAGACCCAGTACTTC

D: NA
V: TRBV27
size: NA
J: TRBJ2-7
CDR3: CASRYRRGPPPGYEQYF
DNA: TGTGCCAGCAGGTATAGACGGGGTCCCCCTCCCGGATACGAGCAGTACTTC

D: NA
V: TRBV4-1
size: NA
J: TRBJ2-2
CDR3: CASSLPLMGGNTGELFF
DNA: TGCGCCAGCAGCCTCCCCCTCATGGGGGGGAACACCGGGGAGCTGTTTTTT

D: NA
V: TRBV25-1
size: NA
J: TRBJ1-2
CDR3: CASHTSGDGYTF
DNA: TGTGCCAGCCACACATCAGGGGATGGCTACACCTTC

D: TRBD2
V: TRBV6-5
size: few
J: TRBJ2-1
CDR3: CASSYATSGTDEQFF
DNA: TGTGCCAGCAGTTACGCGACTAGCGGGACGGATGAGCAGTTCTTC

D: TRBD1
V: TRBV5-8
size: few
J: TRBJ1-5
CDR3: CASSLFGGTGSNQPQHF
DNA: TGTGCCAGCAGCTTGTTTGGCGGGACAGGGAGCAATCAGCCCCAGCATTTT

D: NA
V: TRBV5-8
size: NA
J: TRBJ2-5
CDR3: CASSYNTETQYF
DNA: TGTGCCAGCAGTTACAATACAGAGACCCAGTACTTC

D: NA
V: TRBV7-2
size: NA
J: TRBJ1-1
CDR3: CASARNTRGPYEAFF
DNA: TGTGCCAGCGCCAGAAACACACGGGGTCCTTATGAAGCTTTCTTT

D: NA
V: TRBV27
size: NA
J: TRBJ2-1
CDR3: CASAVYNEQFF
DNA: TGTGCCAGCGCAGTCTACAATGAGCAGTTCTTC

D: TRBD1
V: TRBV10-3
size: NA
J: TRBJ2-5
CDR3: CATRQGATQETQYF
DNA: TGTGCCACAAGACAGGGGGCCACACAAGAGACCCAGTACTTC

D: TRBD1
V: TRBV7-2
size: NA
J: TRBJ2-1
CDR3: CASSLSGQGVYNEQFF
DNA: TGTGCCAGCAGCTTGAGTGGCCAGGGGGTCTACAATGAGCAGTTCTTC

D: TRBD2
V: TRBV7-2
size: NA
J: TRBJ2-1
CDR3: CASSLAGGQYEQFF
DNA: TGTGCCAGCAGCCTAGCGGGGGGGCAATATGAGCAGTTCTTC

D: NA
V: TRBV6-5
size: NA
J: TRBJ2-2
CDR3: CASSPSVWELFF
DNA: TGTGCCAGCAGTCCCTCGGTTTGGGAGCTGTTTTTT

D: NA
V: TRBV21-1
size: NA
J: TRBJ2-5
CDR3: CASSCRGGRVPQTQYF
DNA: TGTGCCAGCAGCTGCCGAGGTGGGAGGGTTCCTCAGACCCAGTACTTC